What follows are 25 T cell receptor beta chains derived from one specimen sequenced in a study of regulatory T cells in long-lasting Graves disease. Described time point: persistent/refractory GD, antithyroid drugs over 5 years with positive TRAb. Generation of the TCR library employed RNA extracted from PBMCs. Both iRepertoire HTBI primers and Arm-PCR of CDR3 regions were used to build the TCR beta libraries. TCRdb processed the multiplex PCR reads anew with MiXCR; each CDR3 protein has one entry. The sample lists a few hundred thousand distinct CDR3 sequences; about 20% were seen once. This material consisted of peripheral blood mononuclear cells (PBMCs), taken when the disease was refractory, from a patient treated with antithyroid drugs. These receptor sequences come from a female donor with Graves disease.

This clonotype was detected once. The chain recombines TRBV5-6 with TRBJ1-2; D gene ambiguous. Germline CDR1 SGHDT, CDR2 YYEEEE. Trimming took off 0 bases at V and 4 bases at J, with 10 bases between the two ends. There are 14 residues in the CDR3. The CDR3 coding sequence is TGTGCCAGCAGCTTGGATCTTGGGAGCTATGGCTACACCTTC. Protein sequence: CASSLDLGSYGYTF.

The chain carries TRBV2 and TRBJ2-3, with D unclear. Germline V gene data show CDR1 as SNHLY and CDR2 as FYNNEI. CDR3 length: 11 residues. V was clipped by 10 bases and J by 5 bases, with 10 bases between them. DNA of the CDR3: TGTGCCACCAGACCCGTAGATACGCAGTATTTT. Protein sequence: CATRPVDTQYF.

This clonotype was counted at least ten times. The gene calls are TRBV7-2 and TRBJ2-7; TRBD2 agrees at 9 bases. The germline gives CDR1 SGHTA, CDR2 FQGNSA. There are 15 residues in the CDR3. J lost 0 bases, V lost 4 bases, and 4 bases had no gene match. The CDR3 protein is CASSWDSGSSYEQYF. The CDR3 DNA reads as TGTGCCAGCAGCTGGGATAGCGGGAGCTCCTACGAGCAGTACTTC.

This clonotype showed up many times. The chain has TRBV28 and TRBJ2-5; D may be TRBD2 (6 bases). This CDR3 contains 13 residues. Between the trimmed V and J ends, which lost 6 bases and 5 bases, there was a span of 13 bases. The germline V gene encodes CDR1 MDHEN and CDR2 SYDVKM. The CDR3 DNA sequence: TGTGCCAGCAGCTTTAGGGACTGGGAGACCCAGTACTTC. Translated: CASSFRDWETQYF.

This clonotype occurred a few times. Written as DNA, the CDR3 is TGTGCCAGCAGCTTAGTGGCAGGCTCCAATTCACCCCTCCACTTT. Amino acid sequence: CASSLVAGSNSPLHF. The chain employs TRBV7-8 and TRBJ1-6; D is undetermined. The CDR3 contains 15 residues. The V gene lost 1 base and the J gene lost 7 bases, with 11 bases spanning the gap. CDR1 and CDR2 (germline): SGHVS, FQNEAQ.

This clonotype was counted at least ten times. One end of the junction does not line up with germline, which may come from a read error. The CDR3 sequence: CANSPRDRYNQPQHF. The CDR3 coding sequence is TGTGCCAACAGTCCCCGGGACAGATACAATCAGCCCCAGCATTTT. V is TRBV12-3 or TRBV12-4 and J is TRBJ1-5; 7 bases fit TRBD1. The CDR3 totals 15 residues.

This chain links TRBV19 with TRBJ2-3; 10 bases line up with TRBD1. The CDR3 runs to 14 residues. The V segment lost 8 bases and the J segment 6 bases; nucleotides outside the gene matches: 8. Germline loops: CDR1 LNHDA, CDR2 SQIVND (reference sequence). CDR3 loop: CASQRDRGFDTQYF. CDR3 bases: TGTGCCAGTCAACGGGACAGGGGTTTCGATACGCAGTATTTT. The full variable domain, its missing parts supplied by reference TRBV19 and TRBJ2-3, is DGGITQSPKYLFRKEGQNVTLSCEQNLNHDAMYWYRQDPGQGLRLIYYSQIVNDFQKGDIAEGYSVSREKKESFPLTVTSAQKNPTAFYLCASQRDRGFDTQYFGPGTRLTVL.

The rearrangement uses TRBV30 and TRBJ2-6; D remains ambiguous. The V end lost 2 bases, the J end lost 1 base, and 6 bases lay between the germline ends. This CDR3 contains 14 residues. Germline V gene data show CDR1 as GTSNPN and CDR2 as SVGIG (reference sequence). CDR3 DNA sequence: TGTGCCTGGAGTAACGGTTCTGGGGCCAACGTCCTGACTTTC. Its translation: CAWSNGSGANVLTF.

This clonotype has more than one count but fewer than ten. The J gene is TRBJ2-5, the V gene TRBV6-1; TRBD2 matches 9 bases. J gave up 5 bases and V 6 bases, and 4 bases lay outside the gene matches. The CDR3 is 13 residues long. CDR1 MNHNS and CDR2 SASEGT come from the germline V gene. The CDR3 loop is CASRGGGGETQYF. CDR3 bases: TGTGCCAGCAGAGGCGGGGGGGGTGAGACCCAGTACTTC.

This clonotype was counted at least ten times. Here the CDR3 reads CASSYRVGQPQHF. DNA of the CDR3: TGTGCCAGCAGTTACCGTGTCGGCCAGCCCCAGCATTTT. This chain links TRBV6-5 with TRBJ1-5; D ambiguous. The CDR3 is made up of 13 amino acids. Trimming left V 2 bases short and J 7 bases short, with 9 bases between. Germline CDR1 MNHEY, CDR2 SVGAGI.

Ten or more counts support this clonotype. The chain carries TRBV7-8 and TRBJ2-7, with D perhaps matching TRBD2 (5 bases). V lost 5 bases to trimming and J lost 2 bases, with 10 bases between them. The germline CDR1 and CDR2 sequences are SGHVS and FQNEAQ. The CDR3 spans 13 residues. The CDR3 nucleotides read TGTGCCAGCAGCACCTCCGGGGCCTACGAGCAGTACTTC. It codes for CASSTSGAYEQYF.

V gene TRBV20-1 combines with J gene TRBJ2-7; tentatively, D is TRBD1 (6 bases). The germline V and J ends were trimmed by 2 bases and 6 bases, with 17 bases remaining between them. CDR3 length: 14 amino acids. Germline V gives CDR1 DFQATT, CDR2 SNEGSKA (reference sequence). The CDR3 DNA follows: TGCAGTGCTAGATTCGAGACAGGCTGGGCCGAGCAGTACTTC. As protein: CSARFETGWAEQYF.

This clonotype has at least ten counts. The chain employs TRBV20-1 and TRBJ2-5; maybe TRBD2 (6 bases). Per germline, CDR1 DFQATT and CDR2 SNEGSKA (reference sequence). There are 17 residues in the CDR3. Trimming pared 5 bases from V and 5 bases from J, leaving 27 bases between. The CDR3 region has the DNA TGCAGTGCTGAGTACCTTAGCAGGCGGGGAAGTGAGGAGACCCAGTACTTC. This codes for CSAEYLSRRGSEETQYF.

This clonotype was counted many times. V usage is TRBV28 and J usage is TRBJ1-6; D gene uncertain. There are 13 residues in the CDR3. Deletions cut 7 bases from V and 5 bases from J, with 9 bases between. Germline V gene lookup returns CDR1 MDHEN and CDR2 SYDVKM. The CDR3 region is CASKRTDNSPLHF. CDR3 DNA: TGTGCCAGCAAGAGGACGGATAATTCACCCCTCCACTTT. Full variable domain (missing parts from reference TRBV28 and TRBJ1-6): DVKVTQSSRYLVKRTGEKVFLECVQDMDHENMFWYRQDPGLGLRLIYFSYDVKMKEKGDIPEGYSVSREKKERFSLILESASTNQTSMYLCASKRTDNSPLHFGNGTRLTVT.

This clonotype has at least ten counts. This chain joins TRBV6-5 and TRBJ2-7, with D hard to call. There are 15 residues in the CDR3. Germline values: CDR1 MNHEY, CDR2 SVGAGI. V was trimmed by 0 bases and J by 4 bases, leaving 13 bases between them. The CDR3 protein is CASSYSAELGYEQYF. For the CDR3, the DNA is TGTGCCAGCAGTTACTCGGCGGAATTGGGGTACGAGCAGTACTTC.

At least ten counts were recorded for this clonotype. This rearrangement joins TRBV7-2 to TRBJ1-2; D is uncertain. CDR1 and CDR2 from the germline V gene are SGHTA and FQGNSA. This CDR3 comprises 14 residues. V was trimmed by 3 bases and J by 0 bases, leaving 8 bases between them. CDR3 protein: CASSFRTANYGYTF. DNA of the CDR3: TGTGCCAGCAGCTTCCGAACAGCTAACTATGGCTACACCTTC.

The rearrangement uses TRBV18 and TRBJ1-2, with 7 bases aligning to TRBD1. From germline, CDR1 is KGHSH and CDR2 LQKENI. CDR3 size: 15 residues. The junction had 7 bases not matched to a gene; V was cut back by 3 bases and J by 3 bases. This chain's CDR3 is CASSPPTRGDYGYTF. The CDR3 DNA follows: TGTGCCAGCTCACCTCCAACCAGGGGGGACTATGGCTACACCTTC.

This rearrangement joins TRBV19 to TRBJ2-7; TRBD1 is a possible D gene (6 bases). Between the trimmed V and J ends, which lost 4 bases and 2 bases, there was a span of 12 bases. The CDR3 loop spans 14 amino acids. Germline V gene sequence: CDR1 LNHDA, CDR2 SQIVND (reference sequence). The CDR3 sequence is CASSTTGAAYEQYF. The CDR3 DNA reads TGTGCCAGTAGTACGACAGGAGCGGCCTACGAGCAGTACTTC.

This clonotype was seen repeatedly, ten times or more. The CDR3 DNA is TGTGCCAGCCTCCAACAGGGGGGATACACAGATACGCAGTATTTT. This sequence encodes CASLQQGGYTDTQYF. This chain connects TRBV27 to TRBJ2-3; 8 bases match TRBD1. CDR1 MNHEY and CDR2 SMNVEV come from the germline V gene (reference sequence). V was clipped by 8 bases and J by 2 bases; unmatched bases: 9. The length of the CDR3 is 15 residues.

The J gene is TRBJ2-5, the V gene TRBV5-6, with a possible D match to TRBD1 (6 bases). Germline loops: CDR1 SGHDT, CDR2 YYEEEE. Trimming removed 5 bases from V and 4 bases from J, with 15 bases in between. CDR3 length: 14 amino acids. The CDR3 protein is CASSSGHPRETQYF. The CDR3, as DNA: TGTGCCAGCAGTTCGGGACACCCTCGAGAGACCCAGTACTTC. The entire variable domain, with the rest obtained from reference TRBV5-6 and TRBJ2-5, is as follows: DAGVTQSPTHLIKTRGQQVTLRCSPKSGHDTVSWYQQALGQGPQFIFQYYEEEERQRGNFPDRFSGHQFPNYSSELNVNALLLGDSALYLCASSSGHPRETQYFGPGTRLLVL.

The sample holds many counts of this clonotype. This chain joins TRBV6-1 and TRBJ1-2; D is unclear. The germline V gene encodes CDR1 MNHNS and CDR2 SASEGT. The CDR3 has 16 residues. With 5 bases removed from V and 6 bases from J, the gap between germline ends came to 22 bases. CDR3 residues: CASSTPTTRFADGYTF. The CDR3 region has the DNA TGTGCCAGCAGTACCCCAACGACCCGCTTCGCGGATGGCTACACCTTC.

This rearrangement joins TRBV3-2 to TRBJ2-5; TRBD1 is the table's D call and was not checked against the DNA. TRBV3-2 is noted as a pseudogene. The CDR3 covers 15 residues. The CDR3 DNA sequence: TGTGCCAGCAGCCAAGGGGGGAGTCTCCAAGAGACCCAGTACTTC. It specifies CASSQGGSLQETQYF.

This clonotype has a handful of counts. The V and J genes are TRBV10-3 and TRBJ2-4; D perhaps matches TRBD2 (6 bases). The V and J ends lost 3 bases and 0 bases respectively, with 12 bases between them. The CDR3 loop spans 16 amino acids. CDR1 is ENHRY and CDR2 is SYGVKD in the germline V gene. Written as DNA, the CDR3 is TGTGCCATCAGTGACCAGGTGGGGGGAGCCAAAAACATTCAGTACTTC. Translated: CAISDQVGGAKNIQYF.

This clonotype was recorded at least ten times. As DNA, the CDR3 is TGTGCCAGCAGTCCCAATCAATTCATCCTAGACACTCGGGGGTGGGACGGCAATCAGCCCCAGCATTTT. Amino acid sequence: CASSPNQFILDTRGWDGNQPQHF. The rearrangement links TRBV28 to TRBJ1-5; possibly TRBD1 for D (5 bases). The germline V gene has CDR1 MDHEN and CDR2 SYDVKM. The CDR3 is 23 amino acids. V lost 5 bases and J lost 2, with 37 bases in between.

Many counts were recorded for this clonotype. CDR3 nucleotides: TGTGCCAGCAGACCGGTACCAGGGCTAAGAACTAACTATGGCTACACCTTC. Translation gives CASRPVPGLRTNYGYTF. V is TRBV28 and J is TRBJ1-2; TRBD1 is a possible D gene (5 bases). CDR3 size: 17 residues. V was pared by 6 bases and J by 0 bases, with 20 bases between. CDR1 and CDR2 from the germline V gene are MDHEN and SYDVKM.